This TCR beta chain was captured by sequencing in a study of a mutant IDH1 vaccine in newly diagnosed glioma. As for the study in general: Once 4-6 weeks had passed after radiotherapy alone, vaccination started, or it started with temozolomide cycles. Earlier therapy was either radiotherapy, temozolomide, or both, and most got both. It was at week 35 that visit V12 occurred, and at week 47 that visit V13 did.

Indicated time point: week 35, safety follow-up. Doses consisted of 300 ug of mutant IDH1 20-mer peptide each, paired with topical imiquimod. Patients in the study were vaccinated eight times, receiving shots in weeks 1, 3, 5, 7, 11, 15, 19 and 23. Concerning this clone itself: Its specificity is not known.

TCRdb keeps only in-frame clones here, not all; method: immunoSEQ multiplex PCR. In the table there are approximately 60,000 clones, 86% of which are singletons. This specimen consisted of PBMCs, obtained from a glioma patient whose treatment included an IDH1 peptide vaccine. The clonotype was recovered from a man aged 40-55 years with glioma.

CDR3 nucleotides: TGTGCCAGCAGGCTCAGCGCTGGCGAGCAGTACTTC. Translation gives CASRLSAGEQYF. The V call is TRBV6-5, the J call TRBJ2-7; D is unclear. The CDR3 loop spans 12 amino acids. Per germline, CDR1 MNHEY and CDR2 SVGAGI. Trimming left V 6 bases short and J 6 bases short, with 12 bases between.